This TCR beta chain was sequenced during a study of blood T cell repertoires in COVID-19 (dated by TCRdb to the early 2020s). Regarding the research as a whole: Samples covering the acute and convalescent phases of COVID-19 were provided by collaborators in the United States, Italy and Spain. Nearly every sample came with metadata listing a de-identified subject ID, COVID-19 status, age in years and sex. The repertoires were made available in a free public database intended to serve as a resource for research on the immune response to SARS-CoV-2. HLA class I and class II types, where available, came from metadata supplied by the sample provider rather than from assay-based typing. Deeply sampled blood TCRbeta repertoires from subjects exposed to, actively infected with, or recovered from COVID-19 were included in the dataset. The material from the prospective study consisted of cDNA or gDNA derived from T cells, B-cell-depleted T cells, or PBMCs. The samples were drawn from two sources: the first 160 participants of the ongoing ImmuneRACE study, and some 1,300 subjects contributed by 6 global collaborators. The paper as a whole reports these results and caveats: The amount of clinical and demographic metadata varied by source and participant and was provided uncurated.

The immunoSEQ Assay, a bias-controlled multiplex PCR, was used to amplify TCRbeta CDR3 regions from genomic DNA. Per the original workflow: Nucleated cell counts per sample were estimated from amplification of reference gene primers within the assay. To quantify the absolute abundance of each unique TCRbeta CDR3 rearrangement, sequence reads were collapsed and filtered. For each sample, productive Simpson clonality was calculated as the square root of Simpson's diversity index over productive rearrangements. TCRdb obtained this table from immuneACCESS and retained in-frame rearrangements with V and J assigned. These tables miss some clones; where compared with another copy, unresolved V genes account for less than half of the shortfall, and the remainder is unexplained. V, J and clone size were drawn from that table, and D and trimming were deduced from the DNA. Here the sample has 350,000 or so clones; over 70% occur a single time. Clones ranked in the top ten supply approximately 3% of the sample.

Collaborating institutions collected whole blood in K2EDTA tubes following their own protocols. For TCRbeta analysis, collaborators shipped samples in one of three forms: frozen whole blood, isolated PBMCs, or DNA extracted from either of those sample types. The CDR3 contains 14 residues, cysteine and phenylalanine counted. The DNA shown is the 42-base CDR3, in frame from base 1. Via the germline V gene, CDR1 is SQVTM and CDR2 ANQGSEA. Trimmed from V: 7 bases; trimmed from J: 0 bases; junction bases lacking a gene match: 6. As to this clone: Its antigen specificity is not known. There are no base qualities to consult, and no much larger clone falls within one base.

The sequence links TRBV29-1 to TRBJ2-3, and TRBD2 aligns with 8 junction nucleotides. What was sequenced was peripheral blood. The receptor's source is a man aged 25-45 years with active or convalescent COVID-19. The CDR3 region reads CSAILAESTDTQYF. The DNA sequence is given as TGCAGCGCTATACTAGCGGAAAGCACAGATACGCAGTATTTT.